This TCR beta chain comes out of a study of radiotherapy plus CTLA-4 blockade in lung cancer. Study at large: Across the patients, objective responses occurred in approximately 19%, and disease control in under 40%.

Study-level results: Peripheral blood showed expansion of tumor-derived TCR clones after radiotherapy and ipilimumab.

Using immunoSEQ multiplex PCR, the repertoire was profiled, and TCRdb retains in-frame clones only, with some absent. The table has 81,000 or so clones, about 80% seen once; the top ten hold about 15%. For this clone: Its target is unknown.

CDR1 is MDHEN, CDR2 SYDVKM, per germline. CDR3 length equals 14 residues. Deletions cut 8 bases from V and 4 bases from J, with 18 bases between. The chain links TRBV28 to TRBJ2-7; D is uncertain. The clonotype originates from a human donor with non-small cell lung cancer that progressed on radiotherapy plus ipilimumab. The sample here was peripheral blood, taken from a patient treated with radiotherapy plus ipilimumab. CDR3 amino acids: CASGSFEQWYEQYF. Here the CDR3 DNA reads TGTGCCAGCGGCAGTTTTGAGCAATGGTACGAGCAGTACTTC.